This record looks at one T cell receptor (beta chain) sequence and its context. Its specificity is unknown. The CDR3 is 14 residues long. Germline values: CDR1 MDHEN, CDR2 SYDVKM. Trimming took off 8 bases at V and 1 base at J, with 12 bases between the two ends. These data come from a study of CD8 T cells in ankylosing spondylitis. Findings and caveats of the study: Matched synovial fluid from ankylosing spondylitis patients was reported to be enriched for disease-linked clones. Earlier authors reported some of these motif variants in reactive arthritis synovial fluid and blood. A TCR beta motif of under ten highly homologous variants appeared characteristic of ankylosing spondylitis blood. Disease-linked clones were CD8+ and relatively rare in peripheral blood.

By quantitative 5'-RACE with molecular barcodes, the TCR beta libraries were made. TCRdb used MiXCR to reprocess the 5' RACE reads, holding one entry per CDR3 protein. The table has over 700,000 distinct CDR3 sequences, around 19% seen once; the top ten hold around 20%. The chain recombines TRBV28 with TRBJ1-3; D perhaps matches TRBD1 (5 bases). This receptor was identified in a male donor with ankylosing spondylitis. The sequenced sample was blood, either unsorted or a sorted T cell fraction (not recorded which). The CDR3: CASHEGTSGNTIYF. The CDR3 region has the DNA TGTGCCAGCCACGAAGGGACGTCTGGAAACACCATATATTTT.